The rows below give T cell receptor beta chains drawn from one sample of a study of T cell responses to AZD1222 COVID-19 vaccine. Measured with immunoSEQ multiplex PCR; TCRdb has only the in-frame clones, and not every one. The table records some 170,000 clones, 85% to 90% of them present only once. This material consisted of peripheral blood, taken 28 days after the second dose of the MenACWY control vaccine. The receptors originated from an adult who received the MenACWY meningococcal vaccine as a control. Each CDR3 is given without its conserved first and last residue. A clone size is listed for some rows: how often the clone was seen (once, few, many), or a class if it is expanded.

clone size	V gene	CDR3 protein
NA	TRBV6-5	ASSYSGSYGYT
NA	TRBV2	ASSGQGAHYEQY
NA	TRBV10-2	ASSGTGSTGELF
few	TRBV3-1/TRBV3-2	ASSRVAARGYT
NA	TRBV28	ASSLWTSGAQSPAYEQY
once	TRBV12-3/TRBV12-4	ASSQQGYEQY
NA	TRBV2	ASRPTSARRSYEQY
NA	TRBV30	AWKGGGYT
few	TRBV27	ASRDSEAF
NA	TRBV5-1	ASSLVGLSEAEAF
NA	TRBV3-1/TRBV3-2	ASSQNFPDRTNTGELF
NA	TRBV6-2/TRBV6-3	ASSYPTQGSTNEKLF
once	TRBV18	ASSPRTGDNTEAF
once	TRBV5-5	ASSYQGARVQTDTQY
few	TRBV19	ASRRPDNVGYT
NA	TRBV9	ASSVDPGHTNIQY
NA	TRBV2	ASQPVTGSSGNTIY
once	TRBV27	ASSRGGASYEQY
NA	TRBV7-2	ASSLLRTAGKAF
NA	TRBV6-6	AEGRGQDEQY
once	TRBV10-3	AISDQGSYEQY
NA	TRBV7-8	ASSQPGVINYGYT
NA	TRBV19	ASSTPGGGYNEQF
NA	TRBV7-2	ASSSWTGNTEAF
NA	TRBV30	AWRSYQGNTGELF
few	TRBV19	ASSMVGLAVQETQY
NA	TRBV5-8	ASSRGLGQGNTGELF
once	TRBV9	ASSDSPQREAYNEQF
once	TRBV27	ASSLSFQVYGYT
NA	TRBV11-1	ASSPSWGNTIY
NA	TRBV29-1	SVVEGGMDTGELF
NA	TRBV6-5	ASSTWERNEKLF
NA	TRBV28	ASSYWDSSYEQY
NA	TRBV7-2	ASSLTADRGLQPQH
NA	TRBV4-2	ASSQEGQGNYGYT
NA	TRBV7-2	ASSLGTSGLSTDTQY
few	TRBV5-1	ASSFGMGEQY
NA	TRBV19	ASNGPLTGNTIY
NA	TRBV27	ASSEGYGNQPQH
NA	TRBV19	ASSIYGSGGDEQF
NA	TRBV6-1	ASSEGPGSSYEQY
NA	TRBV6-5	ASSYSSLAGVYEQY
NA	TRBV5-1	ASSLVPGAGTGELF
NA	TRBV11-2	ASSALQGSYEQY
NA	TRBV28	ASSSTSSANEKLF